Listed below are T cell receptor beta chains from one sample, sequenced in a study of breast tumors, draining lymph nodes, adjacent tissues. TCRdb redid the calling of the multiplex PCR reads with MiXCR, one entry per CDR3 protein. The sample lists tens of thousands of distinct CDR3 sequences; over 40% were seen once. Sequenced material: breast tumor tissue. The receptors originated from a female donor with breast cancer. Some clones in this sample may be carry-over from other donors' samples. Each CDR3 is given with its conserved first and last residue. The D gene is left open where the match is weak. Expanded clones get a size class; other rows say once, few or many, or leave the size out.

V gene	D gene	clone size	J gene	CDR3 protein	CDR3 DNA
TRBV29-1	NA	NA	TRBJ2-7	CSVGTTYERYF	TGCAGCGTTGGGACAACCTACGAGCGGTACTTC
TRBV5-8	TRBD2	many	TRBJ2-3	CASSPRLAGASTDTQYF	TGTGCCAGCAGCCCCCGGCTAGCGGGAGCTAGCACAGATACGCAGTATTTT
TRBV7-9	TRBD1	NA	TRBJ1-6	CASSLGTGSDSPLHF	TGTGCCAGCAGCCTCGGGACAGGTTCGGATTCACCCCTCCACTTT
TRBV7-9	NA	once	TRBJ2-7	CASRDSTYEQYF	TGTGCCAGCCGGGACTCGACCTACGAGCAGTACTTC
TRBV11-2	TRBD1	NA	TRBJ2-1	CASSPDRAEENNEQFF	TGTGCCAGCAGCCCGGACAGGGCAGAGGAAAACAATGAGCAGTTCTTC
TRBV2	TRBD1	once	TRBJ1-5	CASRGTENQPQHF	TGTGCCAGCAGAGGGACAGAAAATCAGCCCCAGCATTTT
TRBV20-1	NA	NA	TRBJ1-5	CSARGTETQHF	TGCAGTGCGAGGGGAACAGAGACCCAGCATTTT
TRBV5-1	NA	many	TRBJ1-4	CASSLESGLEKLFF	TGCGCCAGCAGCTTGGAGTCAGGGCTTGAAAAACTGTTTTTT
TRBV28	TRBD1	many	TRBJ2-1	CASSLPQGHYNEQFF	TGTGCCAGCAGTTTGCCACAGGGGCACTACAATGAGCAGTTCTTC
TRBV30	NA	many	TRBJ2-5	CAWTPLGTVQETQYF	TGTGCCTGGACTCCCCTCGGGACGGTCCAAGAGACCCAGTACTTC
TRBV6-6	TRBD1	many	TRBJ1-2	CASARGTDSNYGYTF	TGTGCCAGCGCGAGGGGGACAGATAGTAACTATGGCTACACCTTC
TRBV12-3/TRBV12-4	NA	few	TRBJ1-1	CASSKQVGYTEAFF	TGTGCCAGCTCGAAACAGGTTGGTTACACTGAAGCTTTCTTT
TRBV20-1	TRBD1	many	TRBJ1-5	CSASPDRPNQPQHF	TGCAGTGCTAGCCCGGACAGGCCCAATCAGCCCCAGCATTTT
TRBV20-1	TRBD1	many	TRBJ1-6	CSVRGTGSNSPLHF	TGCAGTGTTAGGGGGACAGGCAGCAATTCACCCCTCCACTTT
TRBV20-1	NA	NA	TRBJ2-5	CSAREVQGETQYF	TGCAGTGCTAGAGAGGTTCAGGGGGAGACCCAGTACTTC
TRBV15	NA	medium-sized	TRBJ2-2	CATSRDAGTGELFF	TGTGCCACCAGCAGAGATGCAGGGACCGGGGAGCTGTTTTTT
TRBV7-2	TRBD2	medium-sized	TRBJ2-3	CASSQLAGAPDTQYF	TGTGCCAGCAGCCAGCTAGCGGGAGCCCCAGATACGCAGTATTTT
TRBV12-3/TRBV12-4	NA	NA	TRBJ1-4	CASSLGGNNEKLFF	TGTGCCAGCAGCTTAGGTGGAAATAATGAAAAACTGTTTTTT
TRBV5-1	TRBD2	NA	TRBJ2-7	CASGGTSGSYEQYF	TGCGCCAGCGGAGGGACTAGCGGGAGTTACGAGCAGTACTTC
TRBV24-1	NA	NA	TRBJ1-5	CATSGGVSQPQHF	TGTGCCACCAGTGGGGGGGTTAGTCAGCCCCAGCATTTT